The sequence of this TCR beta chain was determined in a study of vaccination effects on CD4 cells after COVID-19. The study, taken as a whole, reports: After vaccination, at late timepoints, clones induced by infection and by vaccine contracted markedly.

ViraFEST expansion of antigen-specific CD4+ T cells with viral peptide pools preceded sequencing. At the end of roughly 9 days of culture, CD4+ T cells were isolated. Either the BNT162b2 or mRNA-1273 vaccine was given to participants in two doses. Having tested negative for nucleocapsid antibodies, the vaccine recipients showed no prior SARS-CoV-2 infection. Cells had half their medium changed to IL-2 medium on days 3 and 7. Repertoires were generated with immunoSEQ multiplex PCR, while TCRdb's copy carries only in-frame clones and drops some. The sample has about 31,000 clones, almost 75% seen once; the top ten hold approximately 14%. On this clone: As yet, its antigen is unknown.

The sequenced sample was CD4+ T cells from PBMCs cultured with HCoV-229E spike peptides, obtained after COVID-19 vaccination. The source is a human donor who received a COVID-19 vaccine.

The CDR3 sequence: CASSETSGVKETQYF. The CDR3 coding sequence is TGTGCCAGCTCAGAGACTAGCGGGGTAAAAGAGACCCAGTACTTC. This sequence joins TRBV18 and TRBJ2-5; the match to TRBD2 covers 11 bases. The CDR3 spans 15 residues. The junction had 5 bases not matched to a gene; V was cut back by 5 bases and J by 3 bases. CDR1 is KGHSH and CDR2 is LQKENI in the germline V gene.